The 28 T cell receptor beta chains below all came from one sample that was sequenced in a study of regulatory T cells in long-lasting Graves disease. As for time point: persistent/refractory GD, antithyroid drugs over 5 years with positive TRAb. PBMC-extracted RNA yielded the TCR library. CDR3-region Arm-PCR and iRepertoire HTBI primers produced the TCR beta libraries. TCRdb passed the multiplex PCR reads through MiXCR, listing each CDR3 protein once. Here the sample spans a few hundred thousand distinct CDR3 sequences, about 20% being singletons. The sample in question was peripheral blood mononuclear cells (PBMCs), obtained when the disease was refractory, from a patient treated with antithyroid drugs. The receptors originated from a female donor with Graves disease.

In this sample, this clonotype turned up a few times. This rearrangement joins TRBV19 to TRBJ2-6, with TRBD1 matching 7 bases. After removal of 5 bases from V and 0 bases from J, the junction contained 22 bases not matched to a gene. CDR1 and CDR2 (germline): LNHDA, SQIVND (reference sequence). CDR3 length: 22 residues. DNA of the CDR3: TGTGCCAGTAGTGCGTTACGCTCCGTGGGGTCGACAGGGCTCTCTGGGGCCAACGTCCTGACTTTC. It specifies CASSALRSVGSTGLSGANVLTF.

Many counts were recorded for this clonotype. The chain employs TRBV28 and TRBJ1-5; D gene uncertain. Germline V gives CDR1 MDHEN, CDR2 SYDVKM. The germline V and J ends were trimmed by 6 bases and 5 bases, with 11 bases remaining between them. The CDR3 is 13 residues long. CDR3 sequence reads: CASSLYGDQPQHF. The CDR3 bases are TGTGCCAGCAGCCTATACGGAGATCAGCCCCAGCATTTT.

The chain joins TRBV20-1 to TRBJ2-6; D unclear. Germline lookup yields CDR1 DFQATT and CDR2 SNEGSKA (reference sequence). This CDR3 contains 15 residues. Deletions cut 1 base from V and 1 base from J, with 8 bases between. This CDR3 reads CSARGSSSGANVLTF. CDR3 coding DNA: TGCAGTGCTAGAGGCAGCAGTTCTGGGGCCAACGTCCTGACTTTC.

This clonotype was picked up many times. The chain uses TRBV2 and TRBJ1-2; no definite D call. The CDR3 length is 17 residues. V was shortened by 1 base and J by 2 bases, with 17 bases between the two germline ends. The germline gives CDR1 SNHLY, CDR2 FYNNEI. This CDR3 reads CASSEESSDPRNYGYTF. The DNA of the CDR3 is TGTGCCAGCAGTGAAGAATCGAGTGATCCGAGGAACTATGGCTACACCTTC.

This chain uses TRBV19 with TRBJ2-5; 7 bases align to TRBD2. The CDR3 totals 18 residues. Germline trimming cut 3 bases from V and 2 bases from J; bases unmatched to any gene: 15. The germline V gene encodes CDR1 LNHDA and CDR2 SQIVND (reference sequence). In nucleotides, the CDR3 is TGTGCCAGTAGTATCGGGTTTAGTATAAGCGGGATACAAGAGACCCAGTACTTC. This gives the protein CASSIGFSISGIQETQYF.

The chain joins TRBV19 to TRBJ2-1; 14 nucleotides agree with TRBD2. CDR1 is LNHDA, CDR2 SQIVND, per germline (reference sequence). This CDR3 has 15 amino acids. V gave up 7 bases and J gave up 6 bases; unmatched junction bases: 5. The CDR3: CASTPTSGRANEQFF. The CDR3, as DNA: TGTGCCAGTACCCCGACTAGCGGGAGGGCCAATGAGCAGTTCTTC.

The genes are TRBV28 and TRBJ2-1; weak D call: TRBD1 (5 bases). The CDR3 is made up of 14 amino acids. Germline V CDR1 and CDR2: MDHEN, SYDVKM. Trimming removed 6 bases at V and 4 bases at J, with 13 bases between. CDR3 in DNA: TGTGCCAGCAGAGAGACAGTACCTTACAATGAGCAGTTCTTC. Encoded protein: CASRETVPYNEQFF. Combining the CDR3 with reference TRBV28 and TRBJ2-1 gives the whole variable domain DVKVTQSSRYLVKRTGEKVFLECVQDMDHENMFWYRQDPGLGLRLIYFSYDVKMKEKGDIPEGYSVSREKKERFSLILESASTNQTSMYLCASRETVPYNEQFFGPGTRLTVL.

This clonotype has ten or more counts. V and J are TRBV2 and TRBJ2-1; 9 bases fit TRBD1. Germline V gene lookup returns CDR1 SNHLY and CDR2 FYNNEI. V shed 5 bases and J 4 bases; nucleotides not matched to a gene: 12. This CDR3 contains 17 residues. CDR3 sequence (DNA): TGTGCCAGCAGTTTTAAATCTGACAGGGGGGTTTACAATGAGCAGTTCTTC. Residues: CASSFKSDRGVYNEQFF.

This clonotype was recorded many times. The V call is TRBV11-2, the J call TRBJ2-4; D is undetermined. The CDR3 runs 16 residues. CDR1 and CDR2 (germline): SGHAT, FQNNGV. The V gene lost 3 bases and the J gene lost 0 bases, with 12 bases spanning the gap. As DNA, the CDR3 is TGTGCCAGCAGCTTGTTCCCAACAGCAGCCAAAAACATTCAGTACTTC. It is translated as CASSLFPTAAKNIQYF.

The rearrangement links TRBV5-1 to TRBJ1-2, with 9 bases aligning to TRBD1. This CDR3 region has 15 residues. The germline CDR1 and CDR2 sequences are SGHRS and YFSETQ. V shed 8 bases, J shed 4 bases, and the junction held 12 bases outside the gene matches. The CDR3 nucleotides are TGCGCCAGTAAACCGGACAGGGGCGAGAGCTATGGCTACACCTTC. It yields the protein CASKPDRGESYGYTF.

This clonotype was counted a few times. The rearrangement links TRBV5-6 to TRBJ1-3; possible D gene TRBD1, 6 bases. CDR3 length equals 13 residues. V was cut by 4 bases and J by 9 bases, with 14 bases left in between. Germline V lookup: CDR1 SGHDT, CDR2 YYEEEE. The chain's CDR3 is CASSPPQGTTIYF. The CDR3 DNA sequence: TGTGCCAGCAGCCCACCACAGGGTACCACCATATATTTT. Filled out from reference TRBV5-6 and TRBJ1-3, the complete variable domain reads DAGVTQSPTHLIKTRGQQVTLRCSPKSGHDTVSWYQQALGQGPQFIFQYYEEEERQRGNFPDRFSGHQFPNYSSELNVNALLLGDSALYLCASSPPQGTTIYFGEGSWLTVV.

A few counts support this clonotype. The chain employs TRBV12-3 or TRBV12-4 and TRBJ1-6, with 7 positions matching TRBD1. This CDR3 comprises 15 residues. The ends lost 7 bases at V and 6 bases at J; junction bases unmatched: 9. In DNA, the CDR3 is TGTGCCAGCACCTGGTTAGGGGGCTCTAATTCACCCCTCCACTTT. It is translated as CASTWLGGSNSPLHF.

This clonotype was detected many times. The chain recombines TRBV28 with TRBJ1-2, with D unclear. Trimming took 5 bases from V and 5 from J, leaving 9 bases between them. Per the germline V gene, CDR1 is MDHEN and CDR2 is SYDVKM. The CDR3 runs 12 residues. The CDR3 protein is CASSLEVYGYTF. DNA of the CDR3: TGTGCCAGCAGTCTGGAGGTATATGGCTACACCTTC.

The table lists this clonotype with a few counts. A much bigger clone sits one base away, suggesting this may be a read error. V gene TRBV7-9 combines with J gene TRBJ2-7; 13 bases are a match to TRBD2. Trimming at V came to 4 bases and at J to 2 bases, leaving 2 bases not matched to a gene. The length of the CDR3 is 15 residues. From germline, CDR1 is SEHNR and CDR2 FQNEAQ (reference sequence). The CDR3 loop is CASSSTSGRTYEQYF. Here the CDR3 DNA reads TGTGCCAGCAGCTCGACTAGCGGGAGGACCTACGAGCAGTACTTC.

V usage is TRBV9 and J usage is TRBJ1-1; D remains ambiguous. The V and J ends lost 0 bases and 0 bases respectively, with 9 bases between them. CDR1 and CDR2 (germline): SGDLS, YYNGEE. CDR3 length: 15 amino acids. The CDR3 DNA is TGTGCCAGCAGCGTAGCTCCGGTTGTGAACACTGAAGCTTTCTTT. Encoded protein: CASSVAPVVNTEAFF.

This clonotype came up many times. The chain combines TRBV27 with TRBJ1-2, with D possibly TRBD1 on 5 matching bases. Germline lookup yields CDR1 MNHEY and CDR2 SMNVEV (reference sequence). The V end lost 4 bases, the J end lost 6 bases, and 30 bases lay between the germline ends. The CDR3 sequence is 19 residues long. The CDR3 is CASSYRPSTGTTQHNGYTF. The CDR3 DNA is TGTGCCAGCAGTTACAGACCCTCTACCGGGACCACCCAGCACAATGGCTACACCTTC.

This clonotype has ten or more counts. DNA of the CDR3: TGTGCCAGCAGTGAACCTTCAGAGGGACCCGATGGAGGCACAGATACGCAGTATTTT. Its protein is CASSEPSEGPDGGTDTQYF. This chain uses TRBV2 with TRBJ2-3; D possibly matches TRBD1 or TRBD2 (5 bases each). The CDR3 length is 19 residues. Deletions cut 2 bases from V and 1 base from J, with 22 bases between. Germline loops: CDR1 SNHLY, CDR2 FYNNEI.

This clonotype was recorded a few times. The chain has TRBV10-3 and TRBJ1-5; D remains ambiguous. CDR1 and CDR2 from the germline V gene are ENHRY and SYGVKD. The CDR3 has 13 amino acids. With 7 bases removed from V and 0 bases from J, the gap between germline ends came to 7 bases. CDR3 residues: CAITGDSNQPQHF. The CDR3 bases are TGTGCCATCACCGGGGATAGCAATCAGCCCCAGCATTTT.

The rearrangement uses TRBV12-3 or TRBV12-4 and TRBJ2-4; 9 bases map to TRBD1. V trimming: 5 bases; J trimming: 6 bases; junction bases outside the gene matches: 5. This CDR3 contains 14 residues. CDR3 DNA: TGTGCCAGCAGTGACACAGGGGGCGCAAACATTCAGTACTTC. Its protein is CASSDTGGANIQYF.

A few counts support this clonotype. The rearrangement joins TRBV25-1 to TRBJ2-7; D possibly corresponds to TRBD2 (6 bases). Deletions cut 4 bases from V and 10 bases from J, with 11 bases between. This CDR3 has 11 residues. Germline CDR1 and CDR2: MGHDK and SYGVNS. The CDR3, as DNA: TGTGCCAGCAGTGTCGGGGGAAGTCAGTACTTC. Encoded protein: CASSVGGSQYF.

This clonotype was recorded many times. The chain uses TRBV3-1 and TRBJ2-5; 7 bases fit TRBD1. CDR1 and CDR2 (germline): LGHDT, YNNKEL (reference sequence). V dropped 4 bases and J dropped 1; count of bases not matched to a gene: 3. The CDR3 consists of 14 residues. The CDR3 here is CASSPTGIQETQYF. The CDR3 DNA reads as TGTGCCAGCAGCCCGACAGGGATCCAAGAGACCCAGTACTTC.

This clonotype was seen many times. CDR3 sequence (DNA): TGTGCCAGCAGCTTAGGTTCGAGAGTCTCCGAGCAGTACTTC. Its translation is CASSLGSRVSEQYF. The rearrangement uses TRBV7-2 and TRBJ2-7; D gene uncertain. CDR1 is SGHTA, CDR2 FQGNSA, per germline. The CDR3 has 14 residues. Trimming took off 1 base at V and 6 bases at J, with 13 bases between the two ends.

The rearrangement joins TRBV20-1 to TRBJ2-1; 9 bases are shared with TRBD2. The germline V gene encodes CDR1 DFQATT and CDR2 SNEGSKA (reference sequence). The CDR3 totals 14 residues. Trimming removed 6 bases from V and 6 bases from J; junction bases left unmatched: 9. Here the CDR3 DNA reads TGCAGTGCGGAGCGGGAGGCCCTCCTCAATGAGCAGTTCTTC. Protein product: CSAEREALLNEQFF.

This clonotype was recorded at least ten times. CDR3 sequence reads: CASRAGGGSNQPQHF. The CDR3 DNA follows: TGTGCCAGCCGCGCAGGAGGGGGATCTAATCAGCCCCAGCATTTT. This sequence joins TRBV6-1 and TRBJ1-5, with D possibly matching TRBD1 (6 bases). From germline, CDR1 is MNHNS and CDR2 SASEGT. V lost 8 bases to trimming and J lost 4 bases, with 18 bases between them. The CDR3 consists of 15 residues.

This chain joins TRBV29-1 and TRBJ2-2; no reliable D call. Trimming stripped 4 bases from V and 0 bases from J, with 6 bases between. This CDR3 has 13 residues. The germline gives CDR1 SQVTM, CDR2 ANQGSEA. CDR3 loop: CSVVVPNTGELFF. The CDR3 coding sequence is TGCAGCGTTGTTGTCCCGAACACCGGGGAGCTGTTTTTT.

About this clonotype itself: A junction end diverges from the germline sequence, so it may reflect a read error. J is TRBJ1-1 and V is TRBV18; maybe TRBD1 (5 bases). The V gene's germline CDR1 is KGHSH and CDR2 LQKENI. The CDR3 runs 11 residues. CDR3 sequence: CASRGNTEALF. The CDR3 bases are TGTGCCAGCCGGGGGAACACTGAAGCTCTCTTT.

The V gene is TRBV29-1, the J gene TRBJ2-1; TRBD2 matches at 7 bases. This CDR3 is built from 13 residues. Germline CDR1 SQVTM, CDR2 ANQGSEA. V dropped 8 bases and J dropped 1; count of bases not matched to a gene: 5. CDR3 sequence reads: CSFLGGSYNEQFF. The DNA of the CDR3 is TGCAGCTTTCTGGGAGGGTCCTACAATGAGCAGTTCTTC.

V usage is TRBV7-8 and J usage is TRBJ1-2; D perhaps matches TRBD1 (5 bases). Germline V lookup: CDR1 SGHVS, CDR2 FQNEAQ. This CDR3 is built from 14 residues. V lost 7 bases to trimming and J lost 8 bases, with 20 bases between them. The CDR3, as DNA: TGTGCCAGCACCAACTCAGGGCTCGGGAGGGGCTACACCTTC. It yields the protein CASTNSGLGRGYTF.